Below are 20 T cell receptor beta chains sequenced from a single sample in a study of T cell responses to AZD1222 COVID-19 vaccine. The table came from immunoSEQ multiplex PCR; TCRdb's copy has only in-frame clones and leaves some out. The sample includes about 150,000 clones, roughly 87% of them seen just once. The sequencing used peripheral blood, collected 28 days after the second AZD1222 dose. The receptors derive from an adult who received the AZD1222 COVID-19 vaccine.

V gene TRBV5-1 combines with J gene TRBJ2-7, with D possibly being TRBD2 (6 bases). Per germline, CDR1 SGHRS and CDR2 YFSETQ. V lost 6 bases and J lost 2, with 15 bases in between. The CDR3 has 14 residues. The CDR3 loop is CASTVLRGTYEQYF. Here the CDR3 DNA reads TGCGCCAGCACCGTTCTCCGGGGGACCTACGAGCAGTACTTC.

The rearrangement uses TRBV18 and TRBJ2-7, with a weak D call TRBD2 (6 bases). The CDR3 length is 14 residues. Germline V gives CDR1 KGHSH, CDR2 LQKENI. V was pared by 2 bases and J by 4 bases, with 12 bases between. The chain's CDR3 is CASSPNSGVYEQYF. CDR3 bases: TGTGCCAGCTCACCAAATTCGGGGGTTTACGAGCAGTACTTC.

The chain has TRBV24-1 and TRBJ1-5; possible D gene TRBD1, 6 bases. Per germline, CDR1 KGHDR and CDR2 SFDVKD. V shed 7 bases and J shed 4 bases, with 7 bases lying between them. The CDR3 totals 12 residues. The CDR3 coding sequence is TGTGCCACCAGCCAGGGGAATCAGCCCCAGCATTTT. Translated: CATSQGNQPQHF.

This clone appeared a few times. This chain joins TRBV6-1 and TRBJ2-3; 7 nucleotides agree with TRBD2. The CDR3 has 17 residues. Germline lookup yields CDR1 MNHNS and CDR2 SASEGT. V shed 3 bases, J shed 2 bases, and the junction held 11 bases outside the gene matches. The CDR3 loop is CASSEGGGAGPTDTQYF. The CDR3 DNA is TGTGCCAGCAGTGAGGGGGGGGGAGCAGGCCCCACAGATACGCAGTATTTT.

This rearrangement joins TRBV28 to TRBJ1-2; D not certain. This CDR3 is 13 amino acids long. V lost 6 bases, J lost 4 bases, and 12 bases lay in between. Germline V gives CDR1 MDHEN, CDR2 SYDVKM. In DNA, the CDR3 is TGTGCCAGCAGCCCCCGTCCGGGCTATGGCTACACCTTC. Protein: CASSPRPGYGYTF.

This chain uses TRBV7-2 with TRBJ1-4, with 9 bases aligning to TRBD1. The CDR3 is made up of 16 amino acids. The germline V gene has CDR1 SGHTA and CDR2 FQGNSA. The V and J ends lost 6 bases and 4 bases, in that order; junction bases with no gene match: 9. The CDR3 here is CASSQNPGQGNEKLFF. The CDR3 nucleotides read TGTGCCAGCAGTCAAAACCCGGGACAGGGTAATGAAAAACTGTTTTTT.

The rearrangement uses TRBV18 and TRBJ1-6; D unresolved. CDR1 and CDR2 from the germline V gene are KGHSH and LQKENI. The CDR3 loop spans 15 amino acids. Trimming pared 1 base from V and 10 bases from J, leaving 14 bases between. The DNA of the CDR3 is TGTGCCAGCTCACCACTTGAGGGAAGCAGGTCACCCCTCCACTTT. Residues: CASSPLEGSRSPLHF.

The rearrangement joins TRBV28 to TRBJ2-2; D tentatively reads TRBD1 or TRBD2 (6 bases each). Germline values: CDR1 MDHEN, CDR2 SYDVKM. Trimming stripped 7 bases from V and 0 bases from J, with 12 bases between. The CDR3 is made up of 15 amino acids. CDR3 nucleotide sequence: TGTGCCAGCACCAAGGGGGGCCCGAACACCGGGGAGCTGTTTTTT. Residues: CASTKGGPNTGELFF.

The CDR3: CASSHMEAGEETQYF. CDR3 nucleotide sequence: TGTGCCAGCAGCCATATGGAAGCGGGGGAGGAGACCCAGTACTTC. The chain combines TRBV7-9 with TRBJ2-5; 8 bases are a match to TRBD2. This CDR3 has 15 residues. Trimming removed 5 bases from V and 5 bases from J; junction bases left unmatched: 10. CDR1 and CDR2 from the germline V gene are SEHNR and FQNEAQ (reference sequence).

This chain connects TRBV28 to TRBJ1-1, with 7 bases that match TRBD1. The V gene's germline CDR1 is MDHEN and CDR2 SYDVKM. After removal of 5 bases from V and 6 bases from J, the junction contained 9 bases not matched to a gene. The CDR3 loop spans 14 amino acids. This chain's CDR3 is CASSIYRGTAEAFF. In nucleotides, the CDR3 is TGTGCCAGCAGTATCTACAGGGGAACCGCTGAAGCTTTCTTT.

The chain combines TRBV28 with TRBJ1-3; 10 positions match TRBD1. Germline lookup yields CDR1 MDHEN and CDR2 SYDVKM. This CDR3 has 14 residues. V lost 8 bases to trimming and J lost 1 base; unmatched junction nucleotides: 2. As DNA, the CDR3 is TGTGCCAGCCGGACAGGGGGTTCTGGAAACACCATATATTTT. Protein: CASRTGGSGNTIYF. The variable domain in full, completed from reference TRBV28 and TRBJ1-3, reads DVKVTQSSRYLVKRTGEKVFLECVQDMDHENMFWYRQDPGLGLRLIYFSYDVKMKEKGDIPEGYSVSREKKERFSLILESASTNQTSMYLCASRTGGSGNTIYFGEGSWLTVV.

The rearrangement joins TRBV10-3 to TRBJ2-2; 10 bases fit TRBD2. Germline CDR1 and CDR2: ENHRY and SYGVKD. The CDR3 sequence is 17 residues long. V lost 3 bases to trimming and J lost 3 bases; unmatched junction nucleotides: 7. The CDR3 bases are TGTGCCATCAGTGACCGAGCGGGGGGGTACGACACCGGGGAGCTGTTTTTT. Residues: CAISDRAGGYDTGELFF.

The rearrangement joins TRBV3-1 (or the pseudogene TRBV3-2) to TRBJ1-2; D is unresolved. The CDR3 has 13 amino acids. Germline V CDR1 and CDR2: LGHDT, YNNKEL (reference sequence). Trimming took 1 base from V and 8 from J, leaving 11 bases between them. The CDR3 nucleotides read TGTGCCAGCAGCCAAGTCCACGTAAGCGGCTACACCTTC. It yields the protein CASSQVHVSGYTF.

Here the CDR3 DNA reads TGCAGCGCCAGAGGGGGGTCTTCGGCTAATGAAAAACTGTTTTTT. It is translated as CSARGGSSANEKLFF. V is TRBV29-1 and J is TRBJ1-4; possibly TRBD1 for D (6 bases). Germline CDR1 reads SQVTM; CDR2 reads ANQGSEA. The length of the CDR3 is 15 residues. Between the trimmed V and J ends, which lost 7 bases and 3 bases, there was a span of 18 bases.

The V and J genes are TRBV7-9 and TRBJ1-2; a possible D gene is TRBD1 (5 bases). Trimming shortened V by 1 base and J by 4 bases, and 13 bases separated the two germline ends. Germline V gene sequence: CDR1 SEHNR, CDR2 FQNEAQ (reference sequence). The CDR3 has 15 amino acids. CDR3 nucleotides: TGTGCCAGCAGCTTAGAGGGGAGAAATTCCTATGGCTACACCTTC. It yields the protein CASSLEGRNSYGYTF.

CDR3 sequence (DNA): TGTGCCAGCAGGGGTCCGGGGGATTTGGAGACCCAGTACTTC. Translation gives CASRGPGDLETQYF. The chain couples TRBV2 to TRBJ2-5; a possible D gene is TRBD2 (6 bases). Trimming removed 6 bases from V and 5 bases from J, with 16 bases in between. CDR1 and CDR2 (germline): SNHLY, FYNNEI. The CDR3 length is 14 residues.

V is TRBV4-2 and J is TRBJ2-5, with 12 bases matching TRBD2. V dropped 1 base and J dropped 4; count of bases not matched to a gene: 7. The CDR3 contains 17 residues. Germline V lookup: CDR1 LGHNA, CDR2 YNFKEQ. The CDR3 sequence is CASSQGSSGRAGETQYF. CDR3 bases: TGTGCCAGCAGCCAAGGGTCTAGCGGGAGGGCCGGAGAGACCCAGTACTTC.

The chain uses TRBV11-2 and TRBJ2-5; possibly TRBD1 for D (6 bases). Germline CDR1 SGHAT, CDR2 FQNNGV. The ends were cut back, 5 bases at V and 0 bases at J, with 7 bases in the middle. The length of the CDR3 is 13 residues. The CDR3 sequence is CASSGGDQETQYF. Written as DNA, the CDR3 is TGTGCCAGCAGCGGGGGCGACCAAGAGACCCAGTACTTC.

The chain has TRBV6-5 and TRBJ2-7; 9 positions agree with TRBD1. The CDR3 spans 15 residues. Germline assignment: CDR1 MNHEY and CDR2 SVGAGI. V lost 6 bases and J lost 3; bases outside the gene matches: 9. The CDR3 DNA follows: TGTGCCAGCAGGACCGGGACAGGGAATTTCTACGAGCAGTACTTC. Translated: CASRTGTGNFYEQYF.

The rearrangement joins TRBV4-3 to TRBJ1-1; D gene ambiguous. The V gene lost 0 bases and the J gene lost 1 base, with 9 bases spanning the gap. The CDR3 consists of 15 residues. CDR1 LGHNA and CDR2 YSLEER come from the germline V gene. The CDR3 DNA reads as TGCGCCAGCAGCCAAGATCTCGAGGAGAACACTGAAGCTTTCTTT. This sequence encodes CASSQDLEENTEAFF.